The entry below describes one T cell receptor beta chain. This clonotype was picked up a small number of times. It lacks a known antigen. No per-base quality is available; no much larger clone lies one base away. The label giving this sample's time point can be read as: newly diagnosed GD, antithyroid drugs for less than 3 months. For both TCR sequencing and RNA sequencing, RNA was extracted from PBMCs using TRIzol. The diagnosis of Graves' disease was made according to American Thyroid Association guidelines. Patients for the study were recruited at an endocrinology department in Xi'an, China. Each patient gave roughly 8.4 milliliters of peripheral blood, collected in an EDTA anticoagulant tube. Ficoll Paque Plus density gradient separation was used to isolate PBMCs, and no further T cell sorting was performed. An Agilent 2100 Bioanalyzer and agarose gel were used to check RNA quality, while a NanoDrop 2000 measured RNA concentration.

This sample was taken from a study of regulatory T cells in long-lasting Graves disease (dated by TCRdb to about 2021). Regarding the complete study: In the newly diagnosed Graves' disease group, patients had been taking antithyroid drugs for less than 3 months. Patients with persistent Graves' disease were compared with patients with newly diagnosed Graves' disease using TCR sequencing and RNA sequencing of peripheral blood. The study was registered as a clinical trial and conducted in China. A total of 33 samples underwent TCR sequencing, from roughly 13 patients with persistent Graves' disease and roughly 20 patients with newly diagnosed Graves' disease. Beyond this particular receptor, the publication reports: The authors acknowledged the small sample size as a limitation that may reduce accuracy. The study examined only peripheral blood because the primary lesion, thyroid tissue, could not be accessed. Sequencing and analysis were limited to the TCR beta chain. Lower TCR Shannon entropy and fewer highly expanded clones were observed in persistent Graves' disease patients than in newly diagnosed patients, which suggested clonal expansion. Persistent patients shared more public clonotypes among themselves (around 3,000) than newly diagnosed patients did (nearly 1,000).

To prepare the library, multiplex PCR was applied. The sample was run on an Illumina HiSeq 4000. iRepertoire HTBI primers and Arm-PCR amplification of CDR3 regions were used to construct TCR beta libraries. Before sequencing, the PCR products underwent gel purification. In the paper's pipeline: Across samples, around 62 TRBV and around 15 TRBJ segments were identified and used for gene usage analysis of CDR3 amino acid clonotypes. COPE and FqMerger were used to merge filtered high-quality paired reads into contigs. BLAST was used to align contigs to the IMGT TRBV, TRBD and TRBJ reference genes, and CDR3 was defined following IMGT. Highly expanded clones were defined as clonotypes with a frequency above 0.1%. Shannon entropy served as the measure of repertoire diversity, while the Gini coefficient captured V-J evenness. Public clonotypes were defined as clonotypes shared by more than one individual. TCRdb applied fastp at Q25 and MiXCR to the public reads, then kept only in-frame beta chains. Every CDR3 protein is listed once, alongside the most common genes and DNA of its rows. What appears here as the V and J calls and clone size reflects TCRdb's work, not the paper's. In this sample the table shows around 400,000 distinct CDR3 sequences, over 12% of which occur a single time. Over 7% of the sample belongs to the ten largest clones.

These data were likewise used in another study, on T cells in Graves' hyperthyroidism and ophthalmopathy. That second publication adds: Stable Graves' hyperthyroidism was defined as no progression to ophthalmopathy during 18 months of follow-up. The hyperthyroidism patients were between 18 and 65 years old and newly diagnosed, with a disease duration of less than 2 months. The study excluded patients with uncontrolled infections, other autoimmune diseases, pregnancy or lactation. Clinical symptoms, serum thyroxine and TRAb, thyroid ultrasound, and orbital computed tomography formed the basis for the diagnoses. A first-round RT-PCR of the TCR CDR3 used the HTBI primer set with the Qiagen OneStep RT-PCR kit. Blood samples also contained most of the expanded thyroid clonotypes (frequency above 0.001), which suggests that blood repertoires may reflect thyroid immune responses. In cross-validation, a model built on a 13 V-J signature told ophthalmopathy apart from stable hyperthyroidism with under 90% sensitivity and approximately 81% specificity, and in testing the same model reached 80%/75%. During validation, the model predicted progression to ophthalmopathy a median of approximately six months ahead of onset, with more than 55% sensitivity and more than 72% specificity. To identify TCR V-J signatures that set the groups apart, the researchers used a discovery cohort of more than 95 patients, made up of under 45 with Graves' ophthalmopathy and some 58 with stable Graves' hyperthyroidism. An independent validation cohort of fewer than 20 hyperthyroidism patients and 17 patients who later progressed to ophthalmopathy tested prospective prediction of ophthalmopathy. For training and testing, the 100 or so patients in the discovery cohort were randomly divided in a 7:3 ratio. Thyroid tissue and blood T-cell repertoires from roughly 6 Graves' hyperthyroidism patients were also compared in the study. After blood sampling, hyperthyroidism patients were treated with methimazole at a starting dose of 30 mg daily, and ophthalmopathy patients were treated with high-dose intravenous methylprednisolone. A second multiplex PCR round built the libraries, followed by size selection and purification. The libraries were sequenced on an Illumina HiSeq2000 using paired-end 100 bp reads. SOAPnuke was used to process the raw data, throwing out any read that contained adapters or uncalled bases, had a mean Phred below 15, or lacked an exact constant-primer or identifier match. High-quality paired reads were merged using COPE v1.2.5, and each unique nucleotide sequence was defined as a clonotype. MiTCR v1.1 was used to align the clonotypes against IMGT TRBV, TRBD and TRBJ reference segments. The analysis included only V-J combinations with a frequency above 0.0001, which together covered approximately 99% of the repertoires. The TCS score was defined as F50 (clonal expansion) divided by E x V (chaos), with BLOSUM62-based TCRdist calculated between CDR3 peptides within each V-J. Welch's t-statistics and random forest reduced around 520 V-J features to 10 to 15, which were used in a naive Bayes classifier (R e1071). No statistical method was used to fix the sample size in advance, and group allocation was not hidden from the investigators. The paper reports TCR Vbeta CDR3 sequencing of about 140 peripheral blood samples: under 45 ophthalmopathy, approximately 74 hyperthyroidism and around 17 progressor patients.

The TCR originated in a woman aged 40 to 50 with Graves disease. Donor details come from another sample of the same person, matched by shared clones. Material: peripheral blood mononuclear cells (PBMCs), obtained at new diagnosis, from a patient treated with antithyroid drugs.

DNA sequence: TGCAGTGCTAGATGGGGGGTTTCTCAGCCCCAGCATTTT. This translates into CSARWGVSQPQHF. The rearrangement combines TRBV20-1 with TRBJ1-5; a tentative D match to TRBD1 spans 5 bases. The cysteine opens and the phenylalanine closes a CDR3 of 13 amino acids. Here the CDR3 DNA is all that survives: 39 bases in frame from base 1. CDR1 and CDR2 are read off the germline V gene (reference sequence) as DFQATT and SNEGSKA. V and J lose 2 bases and 6 bases, and a span of 11 bases separates them.